This T cell receptor beta chain was sequenced during a study of blood T cells in healthy people across ages. This clonotype appeared a few times. Germline V gene data show CDR1 as SNHLY and CDR2 as FYNNEI. The CDR3 covers 15 residues. A second PCR, run for roughly 7 to 12 cycles, used a sample-barcoded 5' primer plus a J-beta primer mix. TCRdb ran MiXCR on the 5' RACE reads and lists one entry per CDR3 protein. The data show about 570,000 distinct CDR3 sequences, 27% seen once. This TCR was sampled from a woman in her seventies in good health. The specimen sequenced was blood. The rearrangement links TRBV2 to TRBJ2-6, with 8 nucleotides matching TRBD2. The CDR3, as DNA: TGTGTAAGCGGGGGCACATCGTCCGGGGCCAACGTCCTGACTTTC. Translating it yields CVSGGTSSGANVLTF.